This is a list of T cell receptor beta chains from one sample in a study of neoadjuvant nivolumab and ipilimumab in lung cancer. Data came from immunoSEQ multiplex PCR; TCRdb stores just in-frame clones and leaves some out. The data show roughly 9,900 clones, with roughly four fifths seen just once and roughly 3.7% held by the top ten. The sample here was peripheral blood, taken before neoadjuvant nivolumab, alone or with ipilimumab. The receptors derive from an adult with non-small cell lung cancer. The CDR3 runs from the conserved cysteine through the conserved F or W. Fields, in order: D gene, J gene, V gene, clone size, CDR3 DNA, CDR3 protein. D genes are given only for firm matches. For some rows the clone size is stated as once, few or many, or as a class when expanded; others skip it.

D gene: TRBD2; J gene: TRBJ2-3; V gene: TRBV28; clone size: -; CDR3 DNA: TGTGCCAGCAACGGGGACCCTATGGCGGGAGAAGCAGATACGCAGTATTTT; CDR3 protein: CASNGDPMAGEADTQYF
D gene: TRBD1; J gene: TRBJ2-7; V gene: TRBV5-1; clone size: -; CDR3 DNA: TGCGCCAGCAGCCCACAGGGGCCACCCTACGAGCAGTACTTC; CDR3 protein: CASSPQGPPYEQYF
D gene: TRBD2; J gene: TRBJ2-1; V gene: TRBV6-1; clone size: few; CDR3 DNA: TGTGCCAGCAGCGGGAGGGCCCCACTCTTC; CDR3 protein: CASSGRAPLF
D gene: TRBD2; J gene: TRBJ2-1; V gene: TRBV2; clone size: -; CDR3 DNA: TGTGCCAGCAGCGCGACTAGCGGGAGAGGAAATGAGCAGTTCTTC; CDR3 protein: CASSATSGRGNEQFF
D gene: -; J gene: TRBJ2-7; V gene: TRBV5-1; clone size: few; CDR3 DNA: TGCGCCAGCAGCTTGGGGGCCGGATACGAGCAGTACTTC; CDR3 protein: CASSLGAGYEQYF
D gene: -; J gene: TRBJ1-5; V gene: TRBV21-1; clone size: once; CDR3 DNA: TGTGCCAGCAGCAAAGGGGGCACCTATAGCAATCAGCCCCAGCATTTT; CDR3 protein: CASSKGGTYSNQPQHF
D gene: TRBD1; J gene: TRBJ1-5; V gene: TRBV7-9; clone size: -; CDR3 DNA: TGTGCCAGCAGCCCCCGACCCCCGGGACAGGGGACACTCCAGCCCCAGCATTTT; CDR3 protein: CASSPRPPGQGTLQPQHF
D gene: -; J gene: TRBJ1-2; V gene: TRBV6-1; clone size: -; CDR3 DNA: TGTGCCAGCTCAAGGCGGCCCAGGTATGGCTACACCTTC; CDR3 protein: CASSRRPRYGYTF
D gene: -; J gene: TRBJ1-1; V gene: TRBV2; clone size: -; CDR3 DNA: TGTGCCAGCAGTCAGGGAGGATCAACTGAAGCTTTCTTT; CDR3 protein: CASSQGGSTEAFF
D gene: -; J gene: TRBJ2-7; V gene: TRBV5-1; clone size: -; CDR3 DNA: TGCGCCAGCAGCTTACAGGGTTACGAGCAGTACTTC; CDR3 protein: CASSLQGYEQYF
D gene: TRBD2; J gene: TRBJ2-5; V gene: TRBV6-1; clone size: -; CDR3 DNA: TGTGCCAGCGTCGGGGGGGACGGGCGGACCCAGTACTTC; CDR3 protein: CASVGGDGRTQYF
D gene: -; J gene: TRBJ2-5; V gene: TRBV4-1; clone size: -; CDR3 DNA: TGCGCCAGCAGCCCTGGGGGGCGGGAGACCCAGTACTTC; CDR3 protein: CASSPGGRETQYF
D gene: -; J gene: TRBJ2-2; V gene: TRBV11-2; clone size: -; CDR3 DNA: TGTGCCAGCAATTCAGGGACCAACACCGGGGAGCTGTTTTTT; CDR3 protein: CASNSGTNTGELFF
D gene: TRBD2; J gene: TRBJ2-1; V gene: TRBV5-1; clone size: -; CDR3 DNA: TGCGCCAGCACCGGACTAGCGGGAGGAGGTGAGCAGTTCTTC; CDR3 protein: CASTGLAGGGEQFF
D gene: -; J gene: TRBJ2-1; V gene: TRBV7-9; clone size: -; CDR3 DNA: TGTGCCAGCGGGGGGGCTAGCGGCATTTGGGGCAATGAGCAGTTCTTC; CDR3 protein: CASGGASGIWGNEQFF